The 32 T cell receptor beta chains reported below all come from one sample, sequenced in a study of blood T cells in healthy people across ages. Alongside a J-beta primer mix, a sample-barcoded 5' primer served in a second PCR lasting roughly 7 to 11 cycles. TCRdb re-called the 5' RACE reads through MiXCR, storing one row per CDR3 protein. Of 1.5 million or so distinct CDR3 sequences in the sample, 42% were seen once. The specimen sequenced was blood. These receptor sequences come from a woman under 30 in good health.

This clonotype showed up just a few times. The genes are TRBV7-2 and TRBJ2-3; D is possibly TRBD1 or TRBD2 (5 bases each). Germline values: CDR1 SGHTA, CDR2 FQGNSA. The CDR3 has 14 amino acids. The V gene lost 5 bases and the J gene lost 7 bases, with 16 bases spanning the gap. The CDR3 region is CASSLGTPQNTQYF. In DNA form, the CDR3 reads TGTGCCAGCAGCCTCGGGACCCCTCAGAATACGCAGTATTTT. Variable domain in full (rest from reference TRBV7-2 and TRBJ2-3): GAGVSQSPSNKVTEKGKDVELRCDPISGHTALYWYRQSLGQGLEFLIYFQGNSAPDKSGLPSDRFSAERTGGSVSTLTIQRTQQEDSAVYLCASSLGTPQNTQYFGPGTRLTVL.

The CDR3 sequence is CASSSPYGTGKQPQHF. CDR3 nucleotides: TGTGCCAGCTCATCGCCTTATGGGACAGGGAAACAGCCCCAGCATTTT. The chain joins TRBV6-1 to TRBJ1-5, with 9 nucleotides matching TRBD1. From germline, CDR1 is MNHNS and CDR2 SASEGT. Trimming at V came to 8 bases and at J to 7 bases, leaving 15 bases not matched to a gene. The CDR3 runs 16 residues.

This clonotype was recorded a few times. The chain couples TRBV5-1 to TRBJ2-1, with 9 bases matching TRBD2. The CDR3 runs to 16 residues. From germline, CDR1 is SGHRS and CDR2 YFSETQ. Trimming removed 5 bases from V and 3 bases from J; junction bases left unmatched: 9. The CDR3 loop is CASSSNSGGNYNEQFF. DNA of the CDR3: TGCGCCAGCAGTTCGAATAGCGGGGGCAACTACAATGAGCAGTTCTTC.

This clonotype was detected only a few times. This sequence joins TRBV7-2 and TRBJ1-1; 9 bases are shared with TRBD1. Trimming removed 3 bases from V and 2 bases from J; junction bases left unmatched: 16. The V gene's germline CDR1 is SGHTA and CDR2 FQGNSA. CDR3 length equals 19 residues. The CDR3 bases are TGTGCCAGCAGCTTCAAGCTCCGGGACAGGGCTTCCCTAAACACTGAAGCTTTCTTT. Its translation: CASSFKLRDRASLNTEAFF.

V and J are TRBV6-6 and TRBJ1-1; D is perhaps TRBD1 (5 bases). CDR3 length: 11 residues. V lost 7 bases and J 5 bases, leaving 8 bases between the germline ends. The germline gives CDR1 MNHNY, CDR2 SVGAGI (reference sequence). CDR3 protein: CASTWGTEAFF. The CDR3, as DNA: TGTGCCAGCACTTGGGGGACTGAAGCTTTCTTT.

V gene TRBV3-1 combines with J gene TRBJ2-1; D is uncertain. Germline V gives CDR1 LGHDT, CDR2 YNNKEL (reference sequence). V dropped 1 base and J dropped 10 bases, with 8 bases sitting between them. The CDR3 runs 12 residues. CDR3 nucleotides: TGTGCCAGCAGCCAAGCTCGGGCAGAGCAGTTCTTC. It codes for CASSQARAEQFF.

This clonotype was detected only a few times. The J gene is TRBJ2-5, the V gene TRBV27; 8 bases align to TRBD2. This CDR3 comprises 15 residues. The germline gives CDR1 MNHEY, CDR2 SMNVEV (reference sequence). V was clipped by 2 bases and J by 7 bases; unmatched bases: 9. The CDR3 DNA reads TGTGCCAGCAGTTTAGCTGCGGGAGGAGGAGGGACCCAGTACTTC. It encodes CASSLAAGGGGTQYF.

The chain couples TRBV4-2 to TRBJ2-1, with 7 bases identical to TRBD1. The germline V gene encodes CDR1 LGHNA and CDR2 YNFKEQ. CDR3 length: 17 amino acids. V was clipped by 1 base and J by 4 bases; unmatched bases: 10. CDR3 sequence reads: CASSQVVRGPKYNEQFF. The CDR3 DNA reads as TGTGCCAGCAGCCAAGTGGTGAGGGGGCCCAAATACAATGAGCAGTTCTTC.

The chain employs TRBV7-2 and TRBJ1-1, with 8 bases matching TRBD1. With 5 bases clipped from V and 1 base from J, the junction kept 3 bases outside the gene matches. This CDR3 has 14 residues. Looked up from germline, CDR1 is SGHTA and CDR2 is FQGNSA. The CDR3 DNA reads as TGTGCCAGCAGCGTGGACAGGGAGAACACTGAAGCTTTCTTT. This sequence encodes CASSVDRENTEAFF.

The chain has TRBV20-1 and TRBJ2-3, with D uncertain. The V gene lost 0 bases and the J gene lost 5 bases, with 6 bases spanning the gap. CDR1 is DFQATT and CDR2 is SNEGSKA in the germline V gene (reference sequence). The CDR3 covers 12 residues. CDR3 in DNA: TGCAGTGCTAGAGAGGACGGAGATACGCAGTATTTT. It specifies CSAREDGDTQYF.

V is TRBV4-2 and J is TRBJ2-2; 7 bases match TRBD2. Trimming cost V 3 bases and J 4 bases; bases outside gene matches: 8. The germline V gene has CDR1 LGHNA and CDR2 YNFKEQ. The CDR3 is 16 residues long. The CDR3 loop is CASSQGGAVGTGELFF. The DNA for the CDR3 is TGTGCCAGCAGCCAGGGAGGGGCTGTGGGCACCGGGGAGCTGTTTTTT.

This clonotype was observed a handful of times. Since a much larger clone is just one base distant, this may be a read error. The chain employs TRBV6-2 or TRBV6-3 and TRBJ2-3, with a weak D call TRBD2 (5 bases). This CDR3 is 14 amino acids long. Germline CDR1 is MNHEY and CDR2 is SVGEGT. The CDR3 DNA reads TGTGCCAGCAGTGACTCCCTAGCAACAGATACGCAGTATTTT. It is translated as CASSDSLATDTQYF.

The genes are TRBV5-1 and TRBJ2-1, with D unclear. The DNA end lines up better with TRBJ2-7; the J call may be wrong. This CDR3 has 15 amino acids. Germline loops: CDR1 SGHRS, CDR2 YFSETQ. The CDR3 reads CASSLEGGSYNEQYF. Written as DNA, the CDR3 is TGCGCCAGCAGCTTGGAGGGCGGCTCCTACAATGAGCAGTACTTC.

This clonotype turned up a few times. CDR3 DNA sequence: TGTGCCATCGGGGGCGGGGACTACGAGCAGTACTTC. Translation: CAIGGGDYEQYF. This rearrangement joins TRBV10-3 to TRBJ2-7; the D gene could be TRBD1 or TRBD2 (6 bases each). This CDR3 spans 12 amino acids. CDR1 and CDR2 (germline): ENHRY, SYGVKD. The V gene lost 8 bases and the J gene lost 3 bases, with 11 bases spanning the gap.

The chain combines TRBV5-4 with TRBJ2-1, with D tentatively TRBD1 (6 bases). Germline lookup yields CDR1 SGHNT and CDR2 YYREEE (reference sequence). Trimming took off 1 base at V and 0 bases at J, with 11 bases between the two ends. The CDR3 length is 16 residues. DNA of the CDR3: TGTGCCAGCAGCTTGTCGTGGGACACCTCCTACAATGAGCAGTTCTTC. Protein product: CASSLSWDTSYNEQFF.

This clonotype was detected only a few times. V and J are TRBV2 and TRBJ1-3; no reliable D call. CDR1 and CDR2 (germline): SNHLY, FYNNEI. The CDR3 has 13 amino acids. Trimming shortened V by 3 bases and J by 0 bases, and 3 bases separated the two germline ends. Here the CDR3 reads CASSDSSGNTIYF. The CDR3 DNA is TGTGCCAGCAGTGACAGCTCTGGAAACACCATATATTTT.

The chain employs TRBV7-6 and TRBJ2-1; D perhaps matches TRBD2 (5 bases). Per germline, CDR1 SGHVS and CDR2 FNYEAQ. V lost 5 bases and J lost 9, with 17 bases in between. This CDR3 region has 14 residues. The DNA of the CDR3 is TGTGCCAGCAGCAGCGGTGAATCCCAGCGTGAGCAGTTCTTC. Protein: CASSSGESQREQFF.

In DNA, the CDR3 is TGTGCCAGCAGCCAAGATGCGCGGACTTACAATGAGCAGTTCTTC. Its protein product is CASSQDARTYNEQFF. The chain links TRBV3-1 to TRBJ2-1; tentative D call: TRBD2 (5 bases). V lost 0 bases and J 4 bases, leaving 10 bases between the germline ends. The V gene's germline CDR1 is LGHDT and CDR2 YNNKEL (reference sequence). CDR3 length equals 15 residues.

The chain's CDR3 is CATRDRTYEQYF. CDR3 sequence (DNA): TGTGCCACCCGGGACAGAACTTACGAGCAGTACTTC. This chain uses TRBV25-1 with TRBJ2-7; 7 bases align to TRBD1. The CDR3 is 12 amino acids. CDR1 is MGHDK, CDR2 SYGVNS, per germline. V shed 10 bases, J shed 4 bases, and the junction held 7 bases outside the gene matches.

This clonotype was seen only a few times. The chain couples TRBV29-1 to TRBJ2-5; TRBD1 agrees at 10 bases. The CDR3 sequence is 13 residues long. The V gene's germline CDR1 is SQVTM and CDR2 ANQGSEA. The V and J ends lost 0 bases and 7 bases, in that order; junction bases with no gene match: 2. The CDR3 reads CSVEDRDRGTQYF. The DNA of the CDR3 is TGCAGCGTTGAAGACCGGGACAGGGGGACCCAGTACTTC.

CDR3 in DNA: TGTGCCAGCAGTGTCCGGCAGGCCCAGTACTTC. Protein sequence: CASSVRQAQYF. The chain couples TRBV6-1 to TRBJ2-5; D gene ambiguous. Deletions cut 4 bases from V and 9 bases from J, with 9 bases between. Germline CDR1 and CDR2: MNHNS and SASEGT. The CDR3 is 11 amino acids.

This clonotype was found a few times. This chain links TRBV28 with TRBJ1-1, with D unclear. The V and J ends lost 2 bases and 1 base respectively, with 17 bases between them. The CDR3 is made up of 17 amino acids. In germline, CDR1 is MDHEN, CDR2 SYDVKM. CDR3 residues: CASSLLKREGWNTEAFF. The DNA of the CDR3 is TGTGCCAGCAGTTTACTTAAAAGGGAGGGATGGAACACTGAAGCTTTCTTT.

The chain employs TRBV6-6 and TRBJ2-5; D gene ambiguous. Germline V gene data show CDR1 as MNHNY and CDR2 as SVGAGI (reference sequence). The CDR3 contains 12 residues. Trimming removed 4 bases from V and 11 bases from J, with 14 bases in between. The CDR3 spells CASSFPLAEQYF. In DNA, the CDR3 is TGTGCCAGCAGTTTTCCCTTGGCGGAGCAGTACTTC.

This chain uses TRBV4-3 with TRBJ2-5; 11 nucleotides match TRBD2. V was pared by 0 bases and J by 1 base, with 10 bases of the junction left unmatched. The CDR3 is 19 amino acids. Germline V gene sequence: CDR1 LGHNA, CDR2 YSLEER. This chain's CDR3 is CASSQDAPVTSGGQETQYF. As DNA, the CDR3 is TGCGCCAGCAGCCAAGATGCCCCGGTTACTAGCGGGGGCCAAGAGACCCAGTACTTC.

This clonotype was counted many times. This chain joins TRBV6-1 and TRBJ2-5; tentatively, D is TRBD2 (5 bases). This CDR3 is 12 amino acids long. The germline V and J ends were trimmed by 2 bases and 4 bases, with 5 bases remaining between them. From germline, CDR1 is MNHNS and CDR2 SASEGT. CDR3 protein: CASSERGETQYF. CDR3 in DNA: TGTGCCAGCAGTGAACGGGGAGAGACCCAGTACTTC.

A few counts support this clonotype. This rearrangement joins TRBV20-1 to TRBJ2-3; 15 bases are a match to TRBD2. The CDR3 length is 20 residues. V was clipped by 1 base and J by 4 bases; unmatched bases: 15. Germline lookup yields CDR1 DFQATT and CDR2 SNEGSKA (reference sequence). The CDR3 sequence: CSARAAGLAGGPYLPDTQYF. Here the CDR3 DNA reads TGCAGTGCTAGAGCCGCCGGACTAGCGGGAGGGCCATATTTGCCAGATACGCAGTATTTT.

The chain employs TRBV20-1 and TRBJ1-4; no clear D gene. The CDR3 is made up of 15 amino acids. Per the germline V gene, CDR1 is DFQATT and CDR2 is SNEGSKA (reference sequence). With 1 base removed from V and 0 bases from J, the gap between germline ends came to 9 bases. Here the CDR3 DNA reads TGCAGTGCTAGAGGGGAAAAGACAACTAATGAAAAACTGTTTTTT. Translated, it gives CSARGEKTTNEKLFF.

The chain employs TRBV7-2 and TRBJ1-2; D gene unclear. Trimming shortened V by 3 bases and J by 6 bases, and 17 bases separated the two germline ends. The CDR3 has 15 amino acids. Germline V gives CDR1 SGHTA, CDR2 FQGNSA. In DNA form, the CDR3 reads TGTGCCAGCAGCTTGCGGGGAGGGCACCTTGATGGCTACACCTTC. Its protein is CASSLRGGHLDGYTF. The variable domain in full, with the rest retrieved from reference TRBV7-2 and TRBJ1-2, is GAGVSQSPSNKVTEKGKDVELRCDPISGHTALYWYRQSLGQGLEFLIYFQGNSAPDKSGLPSDRFSAERTGGSVSTLTIQRTQQEDSAVYLCASSLRGGHLDGYTFGSGTRLTVV.

The rearrangement joins TRBV20-1 to TRBJ2-1, with 11 bases identical to TRBD2. Germline V gives CDR1 DFQATT, CDR2 SNEGSKA (reference sequence). The CDR3 is made up of 14 amino acids. V lost 1 base and J lost 13; bases outside the gene matches: 9. The CDR3 DNA follows: TGCAGTGCTAGAGGTAGCGGGGGGGCTGAGACCCAGTTCTTC. This gives the protein CSARGSGGAETQFF.

In this sample, this clonotype turned up a few times. The chain links TRBV3-1 to TRBJ1-6; 7 nucleotides line up with TRBD1. CDR1 is LGHDT and CDR2 is YNNKEL in the germline V gene (reference sequence). This CDR3 has 20 amino acids. With V trimmed by 4 bases and J by 0 bases, 15 bases remained unmatched. CDR3 amino acids: CASSPLKQGNLSSYNSPLHF. CDR3 in DNA: TGTGCCAGCAGCCCCCTCAAACAGGGGAACTTGAGCTCCTATAATTCACCCCTCCACTTT.

V is TRBV20-1 and J is TRBJ2-3; D may be TRBD2 (6 bases). V was cut by 5 bases and J by 4 bases, with 16 bases left in between. There are 14 residues in the CDR3. Germline V gives CDR1 DFQATT, CDR2 SNEGSKA (reference sequence). The CDR3: CSASGRGLADTQYF. CDR3 nucleotide sequence: TGCAGTGCTTCTGGGCGGGGTTTGGCAGATACGCAGTATTTT.

The rearrangement uses TRBV5-1 and TRBJ1-5; D is uncertain. The CDR3 has 15 residues. CDR1 and CDR2 from the germline V gene are SGHRS and YFSETQ. Trimming took off 4 bases at V and 2 bases at J, with 13 bases between the two ends. The CDR3, as DNA: TGCGCCAGCAGCCCCACGGGTGCCGGCAATCAGCCCCAGCATTTT. This encodes CASSPTGAGNQPQHF.